Listed below are T cell receptor beta chains from one sample, sequenced in a study of human T cells and chemical hapten exposure. TCRdb recomputed calls from the RACE reads with MiXCR, one row per CDR3 protein. Of 90,000 to 120,000 distinct CDR3 sequences in the sample, 11% were seen once. The material was whole blood, obtained in connection with sensitization to the hapten diphenylcyclopropenone (DPC). These receptor sequences come from a middle-aged woman with alopecia areata. Some clones in this sample may be carry-over from other donors' samples. Each CDR3 is given with its conserved first and last residue. A D gene is named only where the DNA matches it firmly. For some rows the clone size is stated as once, few or many, or as a class when expanded; others skip it.

>TRBV28|TRBJ1-2|many|TRBD1
CASYYRGGPYGYTF
TGTGCCAGCTACTACAGGGGGGGACCCTATGGCTACACCTTC
>TRBV7-9|TRBJ1-1|many|TRBD1
CASSPTGQGRTEAFF
TGTGCCAGCAGCCCAACTGGACAGGGTCGGACTGAAGCTTTCTTT
>TRBV6-2/TRBV6-3|TRBJ2-1|many|TRBD2
CATAPLAALRDEQFF
TGTGCCACCGCCCCGCTAGCGGCCCTTAGGGATGAGCAGTTCTTC
>TRBV18|TRBJ1-1|.|TRBD1
CASSPPGQPEAFF
TGTGCCAGCTCGCCCCCGGGACAGCCCGAAGCTTTCTTT
>TRBV6-1|TRBJ1-3|few|.
CASRIGGSSGNTIYF
TGTGCCAGCAGGATAGGGGGGAGCTCTGGAAACACCATATATTTT
>TRBV5-5|TRBJ2-5|many|.
CASSSPGPQETQYF
TGTGCCAGCAGCTCGCCGGGACCACAAGAGACCCAGTACTTC
>TRBV10-1|TRBJ2-2|.|TRBD2
CASSRTSGRGTGELFF
TGCGCCAGCAGTAGGACTAGCGGGAGGGGCACCGGGGAGCTGTTTTTT
>TRBV3-1|TRBJ1-5|.|.
CASSQDWTGEGNQPQHF
TGTGCCAGCAGCCAAGATTGGACCGGAGAAGGCAATCAGCCCCAGCATTTT
>TRBV6-2/TRBV6-3|TRBJ1-5|many|TRBD1
CASRKTGDQPQHF
TGTGCCAGCAGAAAGACAGGGGATCAGCCCCAGCATTTT
>TRBV6-2/TRBV6-3|TRBJ2-3|.|.
CASEEGTDTQYF
TGTGCCAGCGAGGAGGGCACAGATACGCAGTATTTT
>TRBV27|TRBJ2-7|many|.
CASSLYGRSYEQYF
TGTGCCAGCAGTTTATATGGGAGGTCCTACGAGCAGTACTTC
>TRBV7-2|TRBJ1-5|few|.
CASSLRQGGQPQHF
TGTGCCAGCAGCCTACGCCAGGGCGGGCAGCCCCAGCATTTT
>TRBV5-1|TRBJ2-5|.|TRBD2
CASSLVGLEAETQYF
TGCGCCAGCAGCTTGGTAGGACTAGAAGCGGAGACCCAGTACTTC
>TRBV5-8|TRBJ2-6|many|TRBD1
CASSFGTGYSGANVLTF
TGTGCCAGCAGCTTCGGGACAGGGTACTCTGGGGCCAACGTCCTGACTTTC
>TRBV3-1|TRBJ2-1|many|TRBD2
CASSQLSRGEFF
TGTGCCAGCAGCCAACTGAGTCGGGGGGAGTTCTTC
>TRBV7-8|TRBJ1-1|few|.
CASSLGRPDGLEAFF
TGTGCCAGCAGCTTAGGTCGGCCGGATGGGCTTGAAGCTTTCTTT
>TRBV29-1|TRBJ2-7|few|TRBD2
CSVERPSGSFYEQYF
TGCAGCGTTGAACGTCCTAGCGGGAGTTTTTACGAGCAGTACTTC
>TRBV19|TRBJ1-3|many|.
CASSIVPGDTIYF
TGTGCCAGTAGTATAGTTCCGGGGGACACCATATATTTT
>TRBV19|TRBJ2-7|few|.
CASREGTRQYF
TGTGCCAGTAGGGAGGGGACGAGGCAGTACTTC
>TRBV2|TRBJ2-7|many|.
CASSPRGVEQYF
TGTGCCAGCAGCCCCAGGGGGGTCGAGCAGTACTTC
>TRBV12-3/TRBV12-4|TRBJ1-1|.|.
CASSPPGGLNTETFF
TGTGCCAGCAGTCCCCCGGGTGGGTTGAACACTGAAACTTTCTTT
>TRBV7-3|TRBJ1-5|many|.
CASSLYSGQPQHF
TGTGCCAGCAGCTTATACAGCGGGCAGCCCCAGCATTTT